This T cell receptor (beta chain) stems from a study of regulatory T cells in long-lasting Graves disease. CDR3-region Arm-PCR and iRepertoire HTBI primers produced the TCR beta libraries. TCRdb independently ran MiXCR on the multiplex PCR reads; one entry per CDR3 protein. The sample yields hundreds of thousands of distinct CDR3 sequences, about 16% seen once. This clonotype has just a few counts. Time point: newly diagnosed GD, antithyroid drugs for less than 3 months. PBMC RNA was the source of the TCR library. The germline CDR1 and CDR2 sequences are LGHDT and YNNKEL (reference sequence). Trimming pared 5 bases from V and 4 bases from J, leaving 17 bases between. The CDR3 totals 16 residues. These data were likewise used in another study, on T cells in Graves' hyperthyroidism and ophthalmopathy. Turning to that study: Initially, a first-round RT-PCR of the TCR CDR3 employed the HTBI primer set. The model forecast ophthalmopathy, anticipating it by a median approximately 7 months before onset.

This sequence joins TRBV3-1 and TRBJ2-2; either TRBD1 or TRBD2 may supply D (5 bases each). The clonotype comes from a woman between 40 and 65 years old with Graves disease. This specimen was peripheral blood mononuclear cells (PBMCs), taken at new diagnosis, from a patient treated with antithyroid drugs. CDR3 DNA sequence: TGTGCCAGCAGCTCTCCAGGGAGCTGGGTCACCGGGGAGCTGTTTTTT. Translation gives CASSSPGSWVTGELFF.